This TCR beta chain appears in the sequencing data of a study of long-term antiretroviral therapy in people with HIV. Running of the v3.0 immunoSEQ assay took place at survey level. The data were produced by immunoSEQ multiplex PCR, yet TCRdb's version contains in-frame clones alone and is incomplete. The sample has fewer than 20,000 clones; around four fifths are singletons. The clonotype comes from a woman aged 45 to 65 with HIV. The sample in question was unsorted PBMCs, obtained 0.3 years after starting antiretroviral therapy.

The CDR3 reads CASSLFGQGGETQYF. The CDR3 region has the DNA TGTGCCAGCAGCCTATTCGGACAGGGCGGGGAGACCCAGTACTTC. The V call is TRBV5-4, the J call TRBJ2-5; TRBD1 aligns across 8 bases. CDR1 SGHNT and CDR2 YYREEE come from the germline V gene (reference sequence). V lost 4 bases to trimming and J lost 5 bases; unmatched junction nucleotides: 10. The CDR3 sequence is 15 residues long.